This T cell receptor (beta chain) was captured by sequencing in a study of shared clonotypes between healthy human individuals (dated by TCRdb to 2018 to 2021). A note on the overall study: The cohort comprised a couple of women and a few men aged 18 to 49 years. For each donor, CD4 naive and CD4 memory were each given three plates, CD8 naive was given two plates, and CD8 memory was given one plate. To estimate repertoire size and how much clonotype sharing occurs between individuals, the study deeply sequenced the blood TCR repertoires of about five healthy adults. Different laboratories and diverse techniques were used to prepare libraries and sequence TCR repertoires, to increase sequencing depth and limit assay-specific biases. Between about 0.85 and 8.9 billion PBMCs per donor were obtained by leukapheresis.

CD8 naive samples consisted of CD45RO-negative cells that were positively selected for CCR7, yielding a CD45RA+CCR7+ population without TemRA cells. The donors were healthy, HIV-negative adults who had no recently reported acute infections or vaccinations. Only Caucasian adults living in Nashville, Tennessee, USA were represented among the donors. Blood was obtained by leukapheresis, after which PBMCs were separated by Ficoll-Histopaque density gradient centrifugation and cryopreserved in liquid nitrogen vapor phase. Purity and quantity of every magnetically sorted T cell population were checked by analytical flow cytometry. Genomic DNA was isolated from every sorted fraction and measured by UV absorbance on a Nanodrop 2000c. CDR1 MNHEY and CDR2 SMNVEV are derived from the germline V gene (reference sequence). From cysteine to phenylalanine, the CDR3 is 13 amino acids long. Only the CDR3 part of the read is kept: 39 bases, read in frame from the first base. V sheds 5 bases and J sheds 5 bases, leaving 13 bases between their ends.

For this clone: It lacks a known antigen. No much larger clonotype is one base removed from it; base qualities were not supplied.

Using the deep immunoSEQ assay, TCR CDR3 regions were amplified from genomic DNA by multiplex PCR. Genomic DNA extracted from each cell subset was distributed evenly over all wells of several immunoSEQ 96-well plates, and each plate served as one replicate. For sorted subsets, about 200 ng genomic DNA, equal to tens of thousands of T cell genomes, was loaded into each replicate PCR. The purified libraries were quantified using a Qubit 3.0 fluorometer, sized with a Bioanalyzer 2100, and then quantified again using the KAPA Library Quantification kit. Every immunoSEQ 96-well plate was sequenced on a dedicated single-read 150-cycle Illumina NextSeq 550 flow cell. The authors processed their data as follows. Because the immunoSEQ output held only junctional sequences and lacked quality scores, the filtering could not match the filtering applied to full-length reads. Sequences were annotated with PyIR, a Python wrapper for IgBLAST v1.9, using IMGT germline references to assign V/J genes and CDR3. Any read was removed if the V/J assignment was weak (E-value above 1e-6), the CDR3 was missing, or the read contained stop codons, out-of-frame junctions, or ambiguous translated residues. A V3J clonotype was defined by an identical inferred V gene, J gene, and CDR3 amino acid sequence. To compute the percentage overlap between repertoires, the number of shared unique clonotypes was divided by the size of the smaller repertoire. Repertoire richness was assessed with RTK rarefaction, the Chao1 estimator, and Recon v2.1 estimates of unobserved clonotypes. Generation probabilities were computed with OLGA for all TCRbeta clonotypes obtained by the gDNA method from four donors. In TCRdb, the immuneACCESS table is reduced to in-frame sequences with V and J assigned. These tables do not hold every clone; where another copy was compared, an unresolved V gene accounts for under half, and the others remain unexplained. V, J and clone size derive from that table, while D and trimming were established from the DNA sequence. Present in this sample are some 2,100,000 clones, roughly 91% of which were seen just once. Under 2% of the sample comes from the top ten.

General conclusions and limits of the study: Pairwise subsampling led to the expectation that sequencing depth would affect the degree of clonotype sharing among donors. Sampling was limited to blood, and TCR repertoires in tissue likely differ from TCR repertoires in blood. Compared with non-shared clonotypes, clonotypes shared by all four sorted-subset donors had higher generation probabilities. Even with the large sequencing depth, rarefaction of the sorted-subset datasets indicated that sequencing was incomplete. Sharing across a few donors was observed for about 5% of naive CD4, 3% to 3.5% of naive CD8, 2% to 2.5% of memory CD4, and around 0.44% of memory CD8 clonotypes. Estimated clonotype richness was generally larger for naive than for memory subsets. Because the study included only a small number of donors, the genetic and exposure-history diversity represented was limited.

The chain couples TRBV27 to TRBJ2-7; too little of a D gene remains to name it. Material: naive CD8+ T cells from PBMCs. Per the publication, the cell subset or site label means: CD45RA+CCR7+. This clonotype was sampled from a man between 18 and 35 years old in good health. Some clones in this sample may be carry-over from other donors' samples. At the DNA level, the sequence is TGTGCCAGCAGTACCCCCCTTCGGGACGAGCAGTACTTC. It translates as CASSTPLRDEQYF.